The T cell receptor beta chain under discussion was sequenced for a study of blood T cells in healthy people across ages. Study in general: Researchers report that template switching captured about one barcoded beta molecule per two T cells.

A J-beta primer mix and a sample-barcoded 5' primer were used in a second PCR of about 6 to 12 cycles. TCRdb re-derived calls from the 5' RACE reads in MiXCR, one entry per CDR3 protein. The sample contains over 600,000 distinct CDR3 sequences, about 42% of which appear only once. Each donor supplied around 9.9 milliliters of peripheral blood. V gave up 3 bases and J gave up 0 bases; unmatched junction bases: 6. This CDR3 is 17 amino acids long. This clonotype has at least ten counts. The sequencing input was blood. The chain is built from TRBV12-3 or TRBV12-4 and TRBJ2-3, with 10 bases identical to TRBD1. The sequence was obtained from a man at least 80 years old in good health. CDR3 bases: TGTGCCAGCAGTTTTCTTGGGACAGGGGTTAGCACAGATACGCAGTATTTT. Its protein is CASSFLGTGVSTDTQYF.